This entry lists 25 T cell receptor beta chains sequenced from one sample in a study of OX40 agonist ivuxolimab in advanced cancers. The table came from immunoSEQ multiplex PCR; TCRdb's copy has only in-frame clones and leaves some out. The data show about 37,000 clones, approximately 86% seen once. Source: CD4+ or CD8+ T cells sorted from blood, taken in a trial of the OX40 agonist ivuxolimab. Source of these receptors: an adult with an advanced solid tumor such as melanoma, head and neck, liver or kidney cancer.

This chain joins TRBV6-1 and TRBJ1-2, with 10 bases that match TRBD1. The germline CDR1 and CDR2 sequences are MNHNS and SASEGT. V trimming: 2 bases; J trimming: 10 bases; junction bases outside the gene matches: 7. The CDR3 is 14 residues long. DNA of the CDR3: TGTGCCAGCAGTGAACACGACAGGGGGCATTCCTACACCTTC. It encodes CASSEHDRGHSYTF.

The chain couples TRBV4-1 to TRBJ2-7; weak D call: TRBD2 (5 bases). Germline V gene sequence: CDR1 MGHRA, CDR2 YSYEKL. Trimming left V 4 bases short and J 0 bases short, with 13 bases between. This CDR3 has 15 residues. CDR3 nucleotide sequence: TGCGCCAGCAGCCGCCTCGGGATCAGCTCCTACGAGCAGTACTTC. The encoded protein is CASSRLGISSYEQYF.

The CDR3 DNA reads as TGTGCCAGCAGCGTACAGGGGCGGCCGCCAGATACGCAGTATTTT. Amino acids: CASSVQGRPPDTQYF. J is TRBJ2-3 and V is TRBV11-2; 7 bases are a match to TRBD1. Germline loops: CDR1 SGHAT, CDR2 FQNNGV. CDR3 length: 15 residues. V was pared by 5 bases and J by 4 bases, with 9 bases of the junction left unmatched.

The chain joins TRBV4-2 to TRBJ2-7; 11 bases are a match to TRBD2. The germline V gene has CDR1 LGHNA and CDR2 YNFKEQ. This CDR3 region has 16 residues. The J segment lost 5 bases and the V segment lost 4 bases, leaving 10 bases of the junction unmatched. CDR3 region: CASSPRWTSGSNEQYF. The CDR3 DNA follows: TGTGCCAGCAGCCCACGCTGGACTAGCGGGTCTAACGAGCAGTACTTC.

The chain links TRBV10-1 to TRBJ2-7; no reliable D call. The CDR3 covers 15 residues. Germline CDR1 is WNHNN and CDR2 is SYGVQD (reference sequence). Between the trimmed V and J ends, which lost 3 bases and 4 bases, there was a span of 16 bases. The CDR3 loop reads CASSDSGASQYEQYF. CDR3 nucleotides: TGCGCCAGCAGTGATTCGGGCGCGAGCCAATACGAGCAGTACTTC.

The rearrangement joins TRBV5-1 to TRBJ1-5; no definite D call. Trimming shortened V by 0 bases and J by 9 bases, and 13 bases separated the two germline ends. Per the germline V gene, CDR1 is SGHRS and CDR2 is YFSETQ. The CDR3 totals 14 residues. This chain's CDR3 is CASSLGPPEGPQHF. In DNA, the CDR3 is TGCGCCAGCAGCTTGGGCCCACCTGAAGGGCCCCAGCATTTT.

CDR3 protein: CATSGTSGSGREQFF. The CDR3 DNA follows: TGTGCCACCAGCGGGACTAGCGGGAGCGGACGTGAGCAGTTCTTC. The rearrangement joins TRBV15 to TRBJ2-1; 14 bases align to TRBD2. The CDR3 has 15 amino acids. The ends lost 5 bases at V and 9 bases at J; junction bases unmatched: 6. Germline assignment: CDR1 LNHNV and CDR2 YYDKDF (reference sequence).

The V gene is TRBV21-1, the J gene TRBJ2-1. TRBV21-1 is noted as a pseudogene. The CDR3 loop spans 16 amino acids. The CDR3 spells CASSKVGGRVYNEQFF. As DNA, the CDR3 is TGTGCCAGCAGCAAAGTCGGCGGACGTGTCTACAATGAGCAGTTCTTC.

This clone was counted a single time. This chain uses TRBV6-1 with TRBJ2-3; possibly TRBD2 for D (5 bases). CDR3 length: 15 residues. V dropped 8 bases and J dropped 0 bases, with 15 bases sitting between them. The germline V gene has CDR1 MNHNS and CDR2 SASEGT. CDR3 DNA sequence: TGTGCCAGCTCCCTAGCCATGGGTAGCACAGATACGCAGTATTTT. Translated, it gives CASSLAMGSTDTQYF.

This chain uses TRBV6-5 with TRBJ2-7; 9 nucleotides line up with TRBD1. Germline assignment: CDR1 MNHEY and CDR2 SVGAGI. The CDR3 contains 15 residues. J gave up 3 bases and V 6 bases, and 9 bases lay outside the gene matches. CDR3 residues: CASRTGTGRVYEQYF. The CDR3, as DNA: TGTGCCAGCAGAACCGGGACAGGGAGGGTCTACGAGCAGTACTTC.

This clone was recorded only once. In DNA, the CDR3 is TGCGCCAGCAGCTTGGAGACTGACACCGGGGAGCTGTTTTTT. This translates into CASSLETDTGELFF. The chain employs TRBV5-1 and TRBJ2-2; no clear D. The CDR3 sequence is 14 residues long. Trimming took 0 bases from V and 3 from J, leaving 6 bases between them. The germline V gene has CDR1 SGHRS and CDR2 YFSETQ.

In its sample, this clone was seen once. The chain couples TRBV5-1 to TRBJ2-7; D assignment may be TRBD1 or TRBD2 (5 bases each). Germline V CDR1 and CDR2: SGHRS, YFSETQ. This CDR3 comprises 13 residues. V was clipped by 2 bases and J by 6 bases, with 12 bases between them. In DNA form, the CDR3 reads TGCGCCAGCAGCTTCGTTCGTGGGGGCGAGCAGTACTTC. Amino acids: CASSFVRGGEQYF.

This sequence joins TRBV7-9 and TRBJ2-7; D may be TRBD1 or TRBD2 (5 bases each). The ends were cut back, 1 base at V and 0 bases at J, with 7 bases in the middle. Germline V gives CDR1 SEHNR, CDR2 FQNEAQ (reference sequence). The CDR3 covers 14 residues. CDR3: CASSLGGISYEQYF. CDR3 bases: TGTGCCAGCAGCTTAGGGGGGATCTCCTACGAGCAGTACTTC.

The V call is TRBV10-3, the J call TRBJ1-1; 7 nucleotides line up with TRBD1. The CDR3 consists of 12 residues. Germline V gene sequence: CDR1 ENHRY, CDR2 SYGVKD. The junction had 6 bases not matched to a gene; V was cut back by 10 bases and J by 4 bases. CDR3 region: CANSQGGTEAFF. CDR3 nucleotide sequence: TGTGCCAACTCGCAGGGGGGCACTGAAGCTTTCTTT.

This chain connects TRBV30 to TRBJ2-5, with 7 nucleotides matching TRBD2. The CDR3 length is 14 residues. CDR1 and CDR2 from the germline V gene are GTSNPN and SVGIG (reference sequence). With V trimmed by 2 bases and J by 6 bases, 9 bases remained unmatched. The CDR3 loop is CAWSFGRGGKTQYF. CDR3 coding DNA: TGTGCCTGGAGTTTTGGGAGGGGCGGAAAGACCCAGTACTTC.

The genes are TRBV30 and TRBJ1-2, with 10 positions matching TRBD1. The length of the CDR3 is 14 residues. Trimming removed 2 bases from V and 6 bases from J; junction bases left unmatched: 6. Per germline, CDR1 GTSNPN and CDR2 SVGIG (reference sequence). DNA of the CDR3: TGTGCCTGGAGTTTGGACAGGGGGAGGAATGGCTACACCTTC. Amino acids: CAWSLDRGRNGYTF.

This clone was detected only once. The chain couples TRBV2 to TRBJ2-5; D remains unclear. Trimming left V 7 bases short and J 5 bases short, with 8 bases between. Germline CDR1 and CDR2: SNHLY and FYNNEI. The CDR3 sequence is 11 residues long. CDR3 in DNA: TGTGCCAGCACAGTTGAGGAGACCCAGTACTTC. This encodes CASTVEETQYF.

The chain uses TRBV7-2 and TRBJ2-7; no clear D. Germline V CDR1 and CDR2: SGHTA, FQGNSA. Trimming took off 1 base at V and 1 base at J, with 5 bases between the two ends. The CDR3 covers 13 residues. This CDR3 reads CASSLVRSYEQYF. The DNA for the CDR3 is TGTGCCAGCAGCTTAGTCAGATCCTACGAGCAGTACTTC.

The CDR3 region has the DNA TGTGCCAGCAGTGACTCCGGGACAGGAGCCTATAATTCACCCCTCCACTTT. It is translated as CASSDSGTGAYNSPLHF. The chain links TRBV25-1 to TRBJ1-6; 8 bases fit TRBD1. CDR3 length: 17 residues. The J segment lost 2 bases and the V segment lost 3 bases, leaving 6 bases of the junction unmatched. CDR1 and CDR2 from the germline V gene are MGHDK and SYGVNS.

The rearrangement uses TRBV7-3 and TRBJ2-3; TRBD2 matches 8 bases. The CDR3 runs to 15 residues. V lost 5 bases to trimming and J lost 4 bases; unmatched junction nucleotides: 8. Germline loops: CDR1 SGHTA, CDR2 FQGTGA. The chain's CDR3 is CASSPRGGGADTQYF. DNA for the CDR3: TGTGCCAGCAGCCCCCGGGGGGGCGGCGCAGATACGCAGTATTTT.

This chain joins TRBV18 and TRBJ2-3, with unresolved D. Per germline, CDR1 KGHSH and CDR2 LQKENI. Trimming took 1 base from V and 4 from J, leaving 15 bases between them. The CDR3 consists of 16 residues. The CDR3 sequence is CASSPLGTEAADTQYF. The DNA for the CDR3 is TGTGCCAGCTCACCACTGGGAACCGAAGCCGCAGATACGCAGTATTTT. The full variable domain, in which reference TRBV18 and TRBJ2-3 provide the parts outside the CDR3, is NAGVMQNPRHLVRRRGQEARLRCSPMKGHSHVYWYRQLPEEGLKFMVYLQKENIIDESGMPKERFSAEFPKEGPSILRIQQVVRGDSAAYFCASSPLGTEAADTQYFGPGTRLTVL.

CDR3 nucleotides: TGCGCCAGCAGCCCACCGGGACAGGGTGGGTCGGGGCAGTACTTC. It specifies CASSPPGQGGSGQYF. This chain joins TRBV4-1 and TRBJ2-7; 9 bases map to TRBD1. CDR1 and CDR2 (germline): MGHRA, YSYEKL. The junction had 13 bases not matched to a gene; V was cut back by 4 bases and J by 9 bases. CDR3 length equals 15 residues.

V usage is TRBV28 and J usage is TRBJ1-1, with D hard to call. The CDR3 runs 15 residues. V lost 2 bases and J 5 bases, leaving 15 bases between the germline ends. CDR1 MDHEN and CDR2 SYDVKM come from the germline V gene. The CDR3 protein is CASSLGSVGWTEAFF. CDR3 coding DNA: TGTGCCAGCAGTTTAGGGTCTGTGGGGTGGACTGAAGCTTTCTTT.

The chain has TRBV10-3 and TRBJ2-5, with D unresolved. Trimming cost V 3 bases and J 2 bases, with 10 bases left between them. CDR1 ENHRY and CDR2 SYGVKD come from the germline V gene. This CDR3 is 14 amino acids long. CDR3 residues: CAISDPDGQETQYF. Here the CDR3 DNA reads TGTGCCATCAGTGACCCCGACGGTCAAGAGACCCAGTACTTC.

The gene calls are TRBV9 and TRBJ1-1; D ambiguous. The CDR3 has 13 amino acids. The V gene lost 2 bases and the J gene lost 0 bases, with 5 bases spanning the gap. Germline V gene sequence: CDR1 SGDLS, CDR2 YYNGEE. In nucleotides, the CDR3 is TGTGCCAGCAGCGTCCAAATGAACACTGAAGCTTTCTTT. It yields the protein CASSVQMNTEAFF.